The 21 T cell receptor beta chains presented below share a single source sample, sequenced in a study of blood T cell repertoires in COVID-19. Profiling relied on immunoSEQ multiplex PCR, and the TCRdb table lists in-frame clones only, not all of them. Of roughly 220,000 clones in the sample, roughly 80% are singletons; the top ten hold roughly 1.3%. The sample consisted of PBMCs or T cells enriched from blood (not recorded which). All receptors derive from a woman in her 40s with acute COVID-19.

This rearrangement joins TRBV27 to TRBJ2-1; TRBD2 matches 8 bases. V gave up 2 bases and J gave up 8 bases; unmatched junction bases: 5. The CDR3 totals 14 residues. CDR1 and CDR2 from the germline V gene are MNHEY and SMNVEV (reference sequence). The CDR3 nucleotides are TGTGCCAGCAGTTTACGGGGGGGCCTCGATGAGCAGTTCTTC. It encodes CASSLRGGLDEQFF.

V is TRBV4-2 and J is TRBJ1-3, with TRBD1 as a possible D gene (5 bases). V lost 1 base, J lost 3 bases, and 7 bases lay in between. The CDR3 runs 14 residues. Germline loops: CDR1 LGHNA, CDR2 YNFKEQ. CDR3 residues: CASSQVGDGNTIYF. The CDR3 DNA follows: TGTGCCAGCAGCCAAGTAGGGGATGGAAACACCATATATTTT.

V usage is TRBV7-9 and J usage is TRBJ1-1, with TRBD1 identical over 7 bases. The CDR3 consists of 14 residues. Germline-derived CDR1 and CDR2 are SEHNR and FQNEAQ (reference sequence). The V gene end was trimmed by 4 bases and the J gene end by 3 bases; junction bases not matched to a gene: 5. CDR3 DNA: TGTGCCAGCAGCTCTTCCACAGGGGACACTGAAGCTTTCTTT. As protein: CASSSSTGDTEAFF.

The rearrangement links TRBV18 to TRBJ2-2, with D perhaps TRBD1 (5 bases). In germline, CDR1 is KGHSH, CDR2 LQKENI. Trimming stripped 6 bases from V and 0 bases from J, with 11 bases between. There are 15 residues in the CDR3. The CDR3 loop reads CASSPLGPNTGELFF. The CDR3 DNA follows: TGTGCCAGCTCCCCGCTGGGGCCGAACACCGGGGAGCTGTTTTTT.

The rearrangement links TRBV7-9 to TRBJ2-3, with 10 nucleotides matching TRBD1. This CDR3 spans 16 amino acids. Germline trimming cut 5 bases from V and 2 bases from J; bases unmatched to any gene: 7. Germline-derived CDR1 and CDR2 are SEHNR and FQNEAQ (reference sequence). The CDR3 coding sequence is TGTGCCAGCAGCCCATCGGGACAGGGGACCACAGATACGCAGTATTTT. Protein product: CASSPSGQGTTDTQYF.

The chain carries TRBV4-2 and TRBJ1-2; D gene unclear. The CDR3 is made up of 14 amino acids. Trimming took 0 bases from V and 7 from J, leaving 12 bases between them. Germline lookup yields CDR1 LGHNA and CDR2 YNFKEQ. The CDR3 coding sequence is TGTGCCAGCAGCCAAGATCCGGGAGTGTCTGGCTACACCTTC. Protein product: CASSQDPGVSGYTF.

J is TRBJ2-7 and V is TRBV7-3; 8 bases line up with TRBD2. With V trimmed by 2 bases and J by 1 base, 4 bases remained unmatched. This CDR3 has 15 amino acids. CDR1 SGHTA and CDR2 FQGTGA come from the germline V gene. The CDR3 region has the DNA TGTGCCAGCAGCTTAGCAAGCGGGAGATCCTACGAGCAGTACTTC. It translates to CASSLASGRSYEQYF.

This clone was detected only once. This CDR3 is CASSQDSSRGLGMGTAYNEQFF. In nucleotides, the CDR3 is TGTGCCAGCAGCCAAGACTCTTCACGGGGACTAGGAATGGGAACTGCCTACAATGAGCAGTTCTTC. V and J are TRBV14 and TRBJ2-1; 8 nucleotides align to TRBD2. The germline V gene has CDR1 SGHDN and CDR2 FVKESK. The CDR3 is made up of 22 amino acids. V was pared by 0 bases and J by 2 bases, with 21 bases of the junction left unmatched.

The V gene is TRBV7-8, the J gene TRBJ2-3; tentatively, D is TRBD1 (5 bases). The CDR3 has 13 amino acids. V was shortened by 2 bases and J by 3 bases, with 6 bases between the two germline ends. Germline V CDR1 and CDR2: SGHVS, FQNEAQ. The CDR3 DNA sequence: TGTGCCAGCAGCTTAAAGGGGACAGATACGCAGTATTTT. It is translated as CASSLKGTDTQYF.

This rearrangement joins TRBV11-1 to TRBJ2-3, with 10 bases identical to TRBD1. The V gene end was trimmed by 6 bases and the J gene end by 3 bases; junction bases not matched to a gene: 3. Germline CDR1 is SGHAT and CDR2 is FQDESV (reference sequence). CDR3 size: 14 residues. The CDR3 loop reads CASRRTGGTDTQYF. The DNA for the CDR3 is TGTGCCAGCAGGAGGACAGGGGGGACAGATACGCAGTATTTT.

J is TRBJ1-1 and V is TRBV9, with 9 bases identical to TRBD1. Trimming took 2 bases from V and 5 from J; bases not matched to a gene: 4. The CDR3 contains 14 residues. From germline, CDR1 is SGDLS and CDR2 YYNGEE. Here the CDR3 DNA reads TGTGCCAGCAGCGTGGGGACAGGGCGGACTGAAGCTTTCTTT. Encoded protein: CASSVGTGRTEAFF.

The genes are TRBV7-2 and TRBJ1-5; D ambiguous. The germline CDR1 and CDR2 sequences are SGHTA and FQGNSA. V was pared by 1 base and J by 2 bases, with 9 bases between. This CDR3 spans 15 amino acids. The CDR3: CASSLDSGGNQPQHF. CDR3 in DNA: TGTGCCAGCAGCTTAGACAGCGGCGGCAATCAGCCCCAGCATTTT.

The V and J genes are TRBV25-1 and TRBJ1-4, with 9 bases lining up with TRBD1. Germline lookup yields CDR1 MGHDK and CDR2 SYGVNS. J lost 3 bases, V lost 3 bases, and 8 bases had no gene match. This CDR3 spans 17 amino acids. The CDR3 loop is CASSDSSQGAANEKLFF. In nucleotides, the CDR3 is TGTGCCAGCAGTGACTCCTCACAGGGGGCTGCTAATGAAAAACTGTTTTTT.

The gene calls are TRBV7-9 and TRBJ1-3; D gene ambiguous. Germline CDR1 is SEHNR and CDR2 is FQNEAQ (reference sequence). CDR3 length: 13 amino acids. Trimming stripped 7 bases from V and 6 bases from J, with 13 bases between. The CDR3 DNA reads TGTGCCAGCACCCACCATCAGGAAAACACCATATATTTT. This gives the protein CASTHHQENTIYF.

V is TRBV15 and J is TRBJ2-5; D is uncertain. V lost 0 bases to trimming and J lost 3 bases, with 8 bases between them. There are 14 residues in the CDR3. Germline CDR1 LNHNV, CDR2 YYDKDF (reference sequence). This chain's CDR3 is CATSREVAEETQYF. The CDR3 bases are TGTGCCACCAGCAGAGAGGTGGCGGAAGAGACCCAGTACTTC.

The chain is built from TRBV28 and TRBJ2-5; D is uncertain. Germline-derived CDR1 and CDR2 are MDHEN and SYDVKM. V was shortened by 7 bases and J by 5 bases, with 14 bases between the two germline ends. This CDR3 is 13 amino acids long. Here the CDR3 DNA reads TGTGCCAGCAAATTAGGAGCGCGGGAGACCCAGTACTTC. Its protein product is CASKLGARETQYF.

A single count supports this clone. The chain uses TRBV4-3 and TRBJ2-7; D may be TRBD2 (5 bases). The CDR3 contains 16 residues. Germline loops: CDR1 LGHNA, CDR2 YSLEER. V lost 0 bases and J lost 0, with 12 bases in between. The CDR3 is CASSQEYEGSSYEQYF. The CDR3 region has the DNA TGCGCCAGCAGCCAAGAATATGAGGGTTCCTCCTACGAGCAGTACTTC.

CDR3 DNA: TGTGCCAGCAGCTTAGATCAGGGGCCGGGCTACACCTTC. This codes for CASSLDQGPGYTF. V gene TRBV7-2 combines with J gene TRBJ1-2; D possibly corresponds to TRBD1 (6 bases). This CDR3 has 13 residues. Germline CDR1 SGHTA, CDR2 FQGNSA. V was cut by 1 base and J by 8 bases, with 11 bases left in between.

CDR3 amino acids: CASSHSRGEQFF. The CDR3 DNA sequence: TGTGCCAGTAGTCACTCCAGGGGTGAGCAGTTCTTC. This rearrangement joins TRBV19 to TRBJ2-1; tentative D call: TRBD1 (6 bases). Trimming took off 5 bases at V and 9 bases at J, with 11 bases between the two ends. Germline-derived CDR1 and CDR2 are LNHDA and SQIVND (reference sequence). This CDR3 is 12 amino acids long.

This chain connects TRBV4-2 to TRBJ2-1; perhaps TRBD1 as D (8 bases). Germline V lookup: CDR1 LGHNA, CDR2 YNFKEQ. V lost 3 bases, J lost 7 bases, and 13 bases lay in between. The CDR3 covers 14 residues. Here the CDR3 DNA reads TGTGCCAGCAGCCATGACAGGGGAGGGAATGAGCAGTTCTTC. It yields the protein CASSHDRGGNEQFF.

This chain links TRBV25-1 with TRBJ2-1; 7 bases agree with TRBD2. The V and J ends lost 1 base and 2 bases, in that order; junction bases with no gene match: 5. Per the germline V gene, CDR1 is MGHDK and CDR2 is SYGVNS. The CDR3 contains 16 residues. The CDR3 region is CASSELGGGPYNEQFF. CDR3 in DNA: TGTGCCAGCAGTGAATTGGGCGGGGGACCCTACAATGAGCAGTTCTTC.